This entry concerns a single T cell receptor beta chain. Its target is not known. The data were taken from a study of monozygotic twins with inflammatory bowel disease. Germline CDR1 MNHNS, CDR2 SASEGT. The CDR3 loop spans 15 amino acids. Whole-study results and caveats: Sharing of clonotypes with others was lower in IBD patients than in healthy twins, and this was especially so with disease activity.

Template-switch reactions added UMIs with a 6-nucleotide sample barcode. TCRdb reanalyzed the 5' RACE reads and collapses them to one entry per CDR3 protein, without DNA. The table for this sample gives roughly 90,000 distinct CDR3 sequences. The TCR originated in a human donor with ulcerative colitis or Crohn's disease, or a healthy co-twin of an affected twin (not recorded which). Sequencing input: blood. The chain couples TRBV6-1 to TRBJ1-5; TCRdb reports TRBD1, a call that lacks DNA to check it against. The CDR3 sequence: CASKHRAKGNQPQHF.